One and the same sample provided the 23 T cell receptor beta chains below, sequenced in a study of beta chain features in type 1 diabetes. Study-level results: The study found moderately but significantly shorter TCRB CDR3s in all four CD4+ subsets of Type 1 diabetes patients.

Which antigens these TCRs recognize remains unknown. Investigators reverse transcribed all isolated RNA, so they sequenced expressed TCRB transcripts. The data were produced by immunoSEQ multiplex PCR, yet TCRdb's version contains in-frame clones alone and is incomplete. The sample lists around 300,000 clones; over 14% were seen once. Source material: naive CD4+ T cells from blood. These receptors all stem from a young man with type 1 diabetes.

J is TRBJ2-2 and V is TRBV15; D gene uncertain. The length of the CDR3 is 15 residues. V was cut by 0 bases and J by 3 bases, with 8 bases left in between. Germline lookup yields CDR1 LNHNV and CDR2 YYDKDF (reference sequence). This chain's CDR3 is CATSRDSRDTGELFF. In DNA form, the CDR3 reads TGTGCCACCAGCAGAGATAGTCGGGACACCGGGGAGCTGTTTTTT. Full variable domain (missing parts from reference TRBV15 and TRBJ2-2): DAMVIQNPRYQVTQFGKPVTLSCSQTLNHNVMYWYQQKSSQAPKLLFHYYDKDFNNEADTPDNFQSRRPNTSFCFLDIRSPGLGDTAMYLCATSRDSRDTGELFFGEGSRLTVL.

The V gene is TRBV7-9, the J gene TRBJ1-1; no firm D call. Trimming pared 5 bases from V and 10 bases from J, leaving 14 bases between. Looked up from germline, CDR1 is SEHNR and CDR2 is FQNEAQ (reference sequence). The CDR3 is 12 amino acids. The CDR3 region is CASSPRSGGAFF. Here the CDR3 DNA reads TGTGCCAGCAGCCCCCGGTCCGGCGGAGCTTTCTTT.

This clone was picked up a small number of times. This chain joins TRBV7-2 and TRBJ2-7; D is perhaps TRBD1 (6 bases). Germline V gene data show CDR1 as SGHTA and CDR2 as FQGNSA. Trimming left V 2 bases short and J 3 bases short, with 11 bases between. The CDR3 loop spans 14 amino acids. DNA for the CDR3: TGTGCCAGCAGCTTACGGACAGCAGTCTACGAGCAGTACTTC. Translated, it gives CASSLRTAVYEQYF.

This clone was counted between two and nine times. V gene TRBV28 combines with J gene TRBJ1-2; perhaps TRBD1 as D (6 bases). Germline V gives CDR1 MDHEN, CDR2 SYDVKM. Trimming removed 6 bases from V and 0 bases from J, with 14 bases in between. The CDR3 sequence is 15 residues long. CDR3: CASSLTDSPNYGYTF. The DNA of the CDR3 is TGTGCCAGCAGCCTGACGGACAGCCCTAACTATGGCTACACCTTC.

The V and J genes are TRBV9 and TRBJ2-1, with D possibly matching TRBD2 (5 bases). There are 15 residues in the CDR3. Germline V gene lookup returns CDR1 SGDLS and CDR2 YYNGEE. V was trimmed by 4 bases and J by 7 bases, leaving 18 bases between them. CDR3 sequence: CASSFGVRDLNEQFF. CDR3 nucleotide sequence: TGTGCCAGCAGCTTTGGGGTCCGGGATCTGAATGAGCAGTTCTTC. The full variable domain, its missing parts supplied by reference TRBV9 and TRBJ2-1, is DSGVTQTPKHLITATGQRVTLRCSPRSGDLSVYWYQQSLDQGLQFLIQYYNGEERAKGNILERFSAQQFPDLHSELNLSSLELGDSALYFCASSFGVRDLNEQFFGPGTRLTVL.

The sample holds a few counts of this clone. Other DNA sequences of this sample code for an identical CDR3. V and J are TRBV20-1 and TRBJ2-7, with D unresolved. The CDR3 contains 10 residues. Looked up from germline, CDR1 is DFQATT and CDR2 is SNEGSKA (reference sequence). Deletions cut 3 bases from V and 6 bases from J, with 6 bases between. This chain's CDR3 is CSASRGEQYF. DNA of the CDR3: TGCAGTGCTAGTAGAGGCGAGCAGTACTTC.

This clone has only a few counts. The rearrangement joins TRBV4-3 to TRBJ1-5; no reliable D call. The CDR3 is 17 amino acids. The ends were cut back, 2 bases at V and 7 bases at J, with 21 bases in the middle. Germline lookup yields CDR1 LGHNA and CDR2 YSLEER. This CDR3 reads CASSQHPPGSTQQPQHF. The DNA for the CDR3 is TGCGCCAGCAGCCAACATCCACCGGGGTCAACGCAGCAGCCCCAGCATTTT.

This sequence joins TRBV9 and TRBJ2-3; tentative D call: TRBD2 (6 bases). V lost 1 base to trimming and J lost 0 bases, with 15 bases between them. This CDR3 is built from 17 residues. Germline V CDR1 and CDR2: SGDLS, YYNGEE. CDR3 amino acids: CASSVSFGTSSTDTQYF. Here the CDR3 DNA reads TGTGCCAGCAGCGTATCGTTCGGGACTTCTAGCACAGATACGCAGTATTTT.

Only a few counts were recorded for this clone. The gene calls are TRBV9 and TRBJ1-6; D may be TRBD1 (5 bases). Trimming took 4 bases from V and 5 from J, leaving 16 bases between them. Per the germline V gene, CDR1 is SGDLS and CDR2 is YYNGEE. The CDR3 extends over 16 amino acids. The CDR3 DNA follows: TGTGCCAGCAGCCGGGAGGGGAGAAGGAATAATTCACCCCTCCACTTT. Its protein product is CASSREGRRNNSPLHF. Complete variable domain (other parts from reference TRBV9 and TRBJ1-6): DSGVTQTPKHLITATGQRVTLRCSPRSGDLSVYWYQQSLDQGLQFLIQYYNGEERAKGNILERFSAQQFPDLHSELNLSSLELGDSALYFCASSREGRRNNSPLHFGNGTRLTVT.

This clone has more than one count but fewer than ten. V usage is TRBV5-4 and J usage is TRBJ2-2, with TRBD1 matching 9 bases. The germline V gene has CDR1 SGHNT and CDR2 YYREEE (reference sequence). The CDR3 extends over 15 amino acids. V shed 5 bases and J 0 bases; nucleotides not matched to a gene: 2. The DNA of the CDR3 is TGTGCCAGCAGTACAGGGGGCGCGAACACCGGGGAGCTGTTTTTT. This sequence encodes CASSTGGANTGELFF. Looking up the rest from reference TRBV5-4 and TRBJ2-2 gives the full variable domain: ETGVTQSPTHLIKTRGQQVTLRCSSQSGHNTVSWYQQALGQGPQFIFQYYREEENGRGNFPPRFSGLQFPNYSSELNVNALELDDSALYLCASSTGGANTGELFFGEGSRLTVL.

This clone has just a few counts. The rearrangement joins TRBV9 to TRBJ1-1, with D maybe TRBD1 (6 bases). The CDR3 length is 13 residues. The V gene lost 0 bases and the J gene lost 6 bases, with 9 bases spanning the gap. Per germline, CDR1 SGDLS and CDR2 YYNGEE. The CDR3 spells CASSVEQGAEAFF. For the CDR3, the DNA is TGTGCCAGCAGCGTAGAACAGGGCGCTGAAGCTTTCTTT.

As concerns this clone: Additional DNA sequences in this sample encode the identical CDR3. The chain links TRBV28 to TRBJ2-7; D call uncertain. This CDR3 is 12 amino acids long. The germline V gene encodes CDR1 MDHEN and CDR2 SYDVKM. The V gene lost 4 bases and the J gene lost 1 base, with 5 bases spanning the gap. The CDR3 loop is CASSSVSYEQYF. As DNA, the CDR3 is TGTGCCAGCAGTTCCGTATCCTACGAGCAGTACTTC. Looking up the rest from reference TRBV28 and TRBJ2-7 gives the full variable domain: DVKVTQSSRYLVKRTGEKVFLECVQDMDHENMFWYRQDPGLGLRLIYFSYDVKMKEKGDIPEGYSVSREKKERFSLILESASTNQTSMYLCASSSVSYEQYFGPGTRLTVT.

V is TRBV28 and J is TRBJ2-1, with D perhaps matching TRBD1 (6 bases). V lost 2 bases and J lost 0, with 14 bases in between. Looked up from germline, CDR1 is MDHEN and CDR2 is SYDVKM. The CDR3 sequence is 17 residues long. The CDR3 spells CASSLAEAGVSYNEQFF. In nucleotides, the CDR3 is TGTGCCAGCAGTTTAGCGGAGGCAGGGGTCTCCTACAATGAGCAGTTCTTC.

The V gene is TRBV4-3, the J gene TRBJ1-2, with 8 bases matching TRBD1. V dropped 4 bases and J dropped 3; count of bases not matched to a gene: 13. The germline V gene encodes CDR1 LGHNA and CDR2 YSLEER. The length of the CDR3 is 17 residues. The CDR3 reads CASSRYIGTGPYYGYTF. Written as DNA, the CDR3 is TGCGCCAGCAGCCGATACATTGGGACAGGCCCGTACTATGGCTACACCTTC.

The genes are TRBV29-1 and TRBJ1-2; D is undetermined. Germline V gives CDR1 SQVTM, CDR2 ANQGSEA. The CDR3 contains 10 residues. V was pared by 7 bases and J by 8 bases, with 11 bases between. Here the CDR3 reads CSAGEYGYTF. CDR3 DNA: TGCAGCGCCGGGGAGTACGGCTACACCTTC. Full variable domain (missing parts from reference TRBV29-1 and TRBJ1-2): SAVISQKPSRDICQRGTSLTIQCQVDSQVTMMFWYRQQPGQSLTLIATANQGSEATYESGFVIDKFPISRPNLTFSTLTVSNMSPEDSSIYLCSAGEYGYTFGSGTRLTVV.

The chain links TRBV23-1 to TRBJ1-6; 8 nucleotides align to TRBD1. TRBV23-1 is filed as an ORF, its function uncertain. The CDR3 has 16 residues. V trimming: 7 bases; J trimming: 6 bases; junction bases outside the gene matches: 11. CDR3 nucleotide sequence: TGCGCCAGCACTATTGAGACAGGGGTACTTAATTCACCCCTCCACTTT. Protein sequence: CASTIETGVLNSPLHF.

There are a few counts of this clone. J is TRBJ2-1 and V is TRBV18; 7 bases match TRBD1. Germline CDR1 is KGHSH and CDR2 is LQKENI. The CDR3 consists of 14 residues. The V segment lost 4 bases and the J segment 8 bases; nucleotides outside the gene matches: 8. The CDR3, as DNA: TGTGCCAGCTCACTCCAGGGGGACAGATATGAGCAGTTCTTC. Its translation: CASSLQGDRYEQFF. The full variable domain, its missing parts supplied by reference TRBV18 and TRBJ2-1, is NAGVMQNPRHLVRRRGQEARLRCSPMKGHSHVYWYRQLPEEGLKFMVYLQKENIIDESGMPKERFSAEFPKEGPSILRIQQVVRGDSAAYFCASSLQGDRYEQFFGPGTRLTVL.

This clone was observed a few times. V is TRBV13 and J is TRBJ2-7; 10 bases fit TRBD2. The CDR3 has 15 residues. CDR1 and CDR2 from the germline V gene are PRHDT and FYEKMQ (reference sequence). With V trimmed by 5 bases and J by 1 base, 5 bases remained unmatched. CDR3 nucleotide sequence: TGTGCCAGCAGCGGGGGACTAGCGAGATCCTACGAGCAGTACTTC. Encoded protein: CASSGGLARSYEQYF.

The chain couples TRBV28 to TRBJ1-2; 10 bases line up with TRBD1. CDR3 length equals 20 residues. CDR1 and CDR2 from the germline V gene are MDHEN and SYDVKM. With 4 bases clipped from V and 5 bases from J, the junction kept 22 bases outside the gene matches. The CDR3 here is CASSSRDRGRKATRSYGYTF. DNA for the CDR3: TGTGCCAGCAGTTCGCGCGACAGGGGGCGCAAGGCCACCCGGTCATATGGCTACACCTTC.

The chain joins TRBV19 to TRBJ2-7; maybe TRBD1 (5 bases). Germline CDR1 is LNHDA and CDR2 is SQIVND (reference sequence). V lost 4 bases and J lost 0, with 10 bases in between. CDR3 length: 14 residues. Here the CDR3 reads CASSTSTVSYEQYF. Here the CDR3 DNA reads TGTGCCAGTAGTACCTCGACAGTCTCCTACGAGCAGTACTTC. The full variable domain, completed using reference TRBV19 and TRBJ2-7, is DGGITQSPKYLFRKEGQNVTLSCEQNLNHDAMYWYRQDPGQGLRLIYYSQIVNDFQKGDIAEGYSVSREKKESFPLTVTSAQKNPTAFYLCASSTSTVSYEQYFGPGTRLTVT.

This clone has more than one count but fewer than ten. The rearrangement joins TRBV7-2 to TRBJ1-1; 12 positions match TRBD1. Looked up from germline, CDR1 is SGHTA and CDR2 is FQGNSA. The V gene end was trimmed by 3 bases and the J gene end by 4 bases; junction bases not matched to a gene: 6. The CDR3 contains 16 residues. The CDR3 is CASSFRDRGRGTEAFF. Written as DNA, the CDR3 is TGTGCCAGCAGCTTTCGGGACAGGGGGCGGGGCACTGAAGCTTTCTTT.

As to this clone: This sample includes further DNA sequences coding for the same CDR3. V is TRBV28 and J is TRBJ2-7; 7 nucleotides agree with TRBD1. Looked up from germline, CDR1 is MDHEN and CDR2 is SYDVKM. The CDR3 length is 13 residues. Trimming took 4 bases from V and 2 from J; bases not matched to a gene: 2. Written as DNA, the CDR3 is TGTGCCAGCAGTTCGGGACAGACCTACGAGCAGTACTTC. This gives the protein CASSSGQTYEQYF.

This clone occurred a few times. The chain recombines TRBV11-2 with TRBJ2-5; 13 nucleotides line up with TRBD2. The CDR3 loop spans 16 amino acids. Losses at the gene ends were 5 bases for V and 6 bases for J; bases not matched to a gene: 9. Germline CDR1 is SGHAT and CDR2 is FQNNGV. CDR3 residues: CASSIRTSGSSQTQYF. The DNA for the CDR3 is TGTGCCAGCAGCATCAGGACTAGCGGGAGTTCCCAGACCCAGTACTTC.